These 27 T cell receptor beta chains were sequenced from one sample in a study of blood T cells in healthy people across ages. Together with a sample-barcoded 5' primer, a J-beta primer mix was included in a second PCR lasting about 6 to 11 cycles. TCRdb ran MiXCR on the 5' RACE reads and lists one entry per CDR3 protein. The sample includes hundreds of thousands of distinct CDR3 sequences, about 28% of them seen just once. Sequenced input: blood. The receptors derive from a woman older than 75 in good health.

This clonotype was counted many times. This chain joins TRBV20-1 and TRBJ2-1, with 12 bases that match TRBD2. The CDR3 spans 16 residues. The V segment lost 0 bases and the J segment 4 bases; nucleotides outside the gene matches: 4. Germline V CDR1 and CDR2: DFQATT, SNEGSKA (reference sequence). As DNA, the CDR3 is TGCAGTGCTAGAGATCTTGGACTAGCGGGGTACAATGAGCAGTTCTTC. Its protein product is CSARDLGLAGYNEQFF.

This clonotype has more than one count but fewer than ten. The J gene is TRBJ2-3, the V gene TRBV19; perhaps TRBD2 as D (5 bases). The CDR3 totals 15 residues. Trimming left V 7 bases short and J 3 bases short, with 17 bases between. Germline V gene lookup returns CDR1 LNHDA and CDR2 SQIVND (reference sequence). CDR3: CASTRGLGLTDTQYF. The CDR3 DNA reads TGTGCCAGTACCCGAGGGCTAGGGTTGACAGATACGCAGTATTTT.

This clonotype showed up just once. This clone may be a read error of a much larger clone one base away. The chain links TRBV4-3 to TRBJ1-2; D call uncertain. V shed 1 base and J shed 4 bases, with 13 bases lying between them. CDR1 and CDR2 from the germline V gene are LGHNA and YSLEER. The CDR3 is 15 residues long. CDR3 nucleotides: TGCGCCAGCAGCCAAGGGCATAAGGGAGGCTATGGCTACACCTTC. It translates to CASSQGHKGGYGYTF.

This clonotype has at least ten counts. The chain carries TRBV2 and TRBJ2-1; D is undetermined. V was shortened by 6 bases and J by 5 bases, with 20 bases between the two germline ends. The CDR3 contains 16 residues. Germline V CDR1 and CDR2: SNHLY, FYNNEI. This CDR3 is CASSRSISVGDNEQFF. In DNA form, the CDR3 reads TGTGCCAGCAGCAGATCTATAAGTGTCGGAGACAATGAGCAGTTCTTC.

This clonotype was seen a few times. V gene TRBV7-6 combines with J gene TRBJ2-7; D gene unclear. This CDR3 is built from 14 residues. In germline, CDR1 is SGHVS, CDR2 FNYEAQ. Trimming took 5 bases from V and 2 from J, leaving 13 bases between them. CDR3 in amino acids: CASSQGGHTYEQYF. Written as DNA, the CDR3 is TGTGCCAGCAGCCAAGGCGGCCACACCTACGAGCAGTACTTC.

This chain links TRBV7-2 with TRBJ2-3; TRBD2 is a possible D gene (6 bases). Germline values: CDR1 SGHTA, CDR2 FQGNSA. Trimming cost V 4 bases and J 4 bases, with 18 bases left between them. CDR3 length equals 16 residues. CDR3 DNA: TGTGCCAGCAGCTCTACTTCTAACGGGGAGGCAGATACGCAGTATTTT. It encodes CASSSTSNGEADTQYF.

The CDR3 DNA follows: TGTGCCAGCGGCGGGGGGCGGCTCAATGAAAAACTGTTTTTT. Translating gives CASGGGRLNEKLFF. The chain employs TRBV5-5 and TRBJ1-4, with D tentatively TRBD1 (6 bases). The length of the CDR3 is 14 residues. The V end was cut by 7 bases, the J end by 5 bases, with 15 bases between. Germline V gene data show CDR1 as SGHKS and CDR2 as YYEKEE (reference sequence).

The V gene is TRBV2, the J gene TRBJ1-1; a possible D gene is TRBD1 (6 bases). The germline V and J ends were trimmed by 6 bases and 1 base, with 9 bases remaining between them. From germline, CDR1 is SNHLY and CDR2 FYNNEI. The length of the CDR3 is 13 residues. The CDR3 bases are TGTGCCAGCAGGTACAGGGCGAACACTGAAGCTTTCTTT. Translated: CASRYRANTEAFF.

This clonotype has a handful of counts. J is TRBJ1-5 and V is TRBV4-1; possibly TRBD1 for D (6 bases). Germline CDR1 is MGHRA and CDR2 is YSYEKL. The CDR3 extends over 16 amino acids. V was shortened by 0 bases and J by 4 bases, with 13 bases between the two germline ends. CDR3: CASSQDAGTPNQPQHF. As DNA, the CDR3 is TGCGCCAGCAGCCAAGATGCCGGGACACCAAATCAGCCCCAGCATTTT.

This clonotype was recorded many times. The chain uses TRBV7-6 and TRBJ2-1, with D perhaps TRBD2 (5 bases). The ends were cut back, 1 base at V and 1 base at J, with 14 bases in the middle. Germline V lookup: CDR1 SGHVS, CDR2 FNYEAQ. The CDR3 extends over 17 amino acids. CDR3 nucleotide sequence: TGTGCCAGCAGCTTAGAAAGCGGAATAGTTTCCTACAATGAGCAGTTCTTC. It translates to CASSLESGIVSYNEQFF.

The CDR3 DNA reads TGTGCCTGGAGTGTACGAGGGCATGGCTACACCTTC. It specifies CAWSVRGHGYTF. This chain uses TRBV30 with TRBJ1-2, with D hard to call. V gave up 0 bases and J gave up 6 bases, with 8 bases separating them. The CDR3 is 12 amino acids. Germline assignment: CDR1 GTSNPN and CDR2 SVGIG (reference sequence).

This clonotype was counted a single time. A much larger clone sits a single nucleotide away, making a read error possible. The chain employs TRBV2 and TRBJ2-1, with D perhaps matching TRBD1 (5 bases). Germline V gene sequence: CDR1 SNHLY, CDR2 FYNNEI. The CDR3 contains 14 residues. V was clipped by 2 bases and J by 13 bases, with 18 bases between them. CDR3 bases: TGTGCCAGCAGTGAACAAATGAAGGGGAAGACCCAGTTCTTC. Translated, it gives CASSEQMKGKTQFF. The full variable domain, completed using reference TRBV2 and TRBJ2-1, is EPEVTQTPSHQVTQMGQEVILRCVPISNHLYFYWYRQILGQKVEFLVSFYNNEISEKSEIFDDQFSVERPDGSNFTLKIRSTKLEDSAMYFCASSEQMKGKTQFFGPGTRLTVL.

The table lists this clonotype with many counts. The chain couples TRBV27 to TRBJ1-2; TRBD1 matches at 9 bases. The germline gives CDR1 MNHEY, CDR2 SMNVEV (reference sequence). This CDR3 spans 17 amino acids. V shed 0 bases and J 3 bases; nucleotides not matched to a gene: 8. CDR3 DNA sequence: TGTGCCAGCAGTTTATCTATACAGGGGGCACGGTACTATGGCTACACCTTC. This translates into CASSLSIQGARYYGYTF.

Regarding this clonotype: With a much larger clone just one base away, this may be a read error. The chain carries TRBV7-2 and TRBJ2-5; TRBD2 is a possible D gene (7 bases). Germline CDR1 reads SGHTA; CDR2 reads FQGNSA. The CDR3 length is 18 residues. The V end lost 4 bases, the J end lost 11 bases, and 32 bases lay between the germline ends. In DNA form, the CDR3 reads TGTGCCAGCAGCTCCATTAGAAGGGGGGGGGGACTTTACAATGAGCAGTACTTC. It translates to CASSSIRRGGGLYNEQYF.

In its sample, this clonotype was seen a few times. V gene TRBV12-3 or TRBV12-4 combines with J gene TRBJ2-7; perhaps TRBD1 as D (6 bases). The CDR3 totals 15 residues. Trimming left V 5 bases short and J 1 base short, with 15 bases between. The CDR3 spells CASSLGQLSSYEQYF. DNA of the CDR3: TGTGCCAGCAGTCTCGGACAGCTAAGTTCCTACGAGCAGTACTTC.

The chain is built from TRBV7-2 and TRBJ1-5; no firm D call. The ends were cut back, 5 bases at V and 7 bases at J, with 15 bases in the middle. The germline V gene encodes CDR1 SGHTA and CDR2 FQGNSA. The CDR3 contains 14 residues. CDR3 nucleotide sequence: TGTGCCAGCAGCCCAGACGGGAGCGGACAGCCCCAGCATTTT. It is translated as CASSPDGSGQPQHF.

As concerns this clonotype: Since a much larger clone is just one base distant, this may be a read error. V usage is TRBV4-2 and J usage is TRBJ2-5, with 9 bases fitting TRBD2. In germline, CDR1 is LGHNA, CDR2 YNFKEQ. The V gene end was trimmed by 4 bases and the J gene end by 3 bases; junction bases not matched to a gene: 15. The length of the CDR3 is 18 residues. The CDR3 nucleotides are TGTGCCAGCAGCCCTACCGGGACTAGCAGGGGACTAAAAGAGACCCAGTACTTC. Residues: CASSPTGTSRGLKETQYF.

Written as DNA, the CDR3 is TGTGCCAGCAGTTTAAAGGCAGGCATCGGATTTTACTCCTACAATGAGCAGTTCTTC. Its translation is CASSLKAGIGFYSYNEQFF. The V call is TRBV12-3 or TRBV12-4, the J call TRBJ2-1; D uncertain. The V end lost 2 bases, the J end lost 0 bases, and 20 bases lay between the germline ends. The CDR3 is made up of 19 amino acids.

V usage is TRBV6-5 and J usage is TRBJ1-1, with a possible D match to TRBD1 (5 bases). Per the germline V gene, CDR1 is MNHEY and CDR2 is SVGAGI. This CDR3 has 16 amino acids. The V and J ends lost 2 bases and 1 base respectively, with 14 bases between them. CDR3 amino acids: CASSYPSGAGNTEAFF. The DNA for the CDR3 is TGTGCCAGCAGTTACCCATCTGGGGCAGGGAACACTGAAGCTTTCTTT.

This clonotype was found many times. The chain uses TRBV7-9 and TRBJ2-5, with a tentative D call TRBD1 (6 bases). The CDR3 contains 14 residues. V lost 5 bases, J lost 5 bases, and 15 bases lay in between. The germline gives CDR1 SEHNR, CDR2 FQNEAQ (reference sequence). DNA of the CDR3: TGTGCCAGCAGCCTAACAGGGTCGGGGGAGACCCAGTACTTC. This sequence encodes CASSLTGSGETQYF.

The chain recombines TRBV20-1 with TRBJ1-4; tentative D call: TRBD1 (5 bases). The CDR3 loop spans 15 amino acids. V was pared by 3 bases and J by 3 bases, with 14 bases between. Germline CDR1 reads DFQATT; CDR2 reads SNEGSKA (reference sequence). Here the CDR3 reads CSASVGRGANEKLFF. CDR3 in DNA: TGCAGTGCTAGTGTGGGGAGGGGAGCTAATGAAAAACTGTTTTTT.

In its sample, this clonotype was seen a few times. The chain couples TRBV5-4 to TRBJ2-1; 9 bases are shared with TRBD2. This CDR3 has 14 residues. Germline lookup yields CDR1 SGHNT and CDR2 YYREEE (reference sequence). The trim removed 6 bases at V and 9 bases at J, leaving 10 bases unmatched. The CDR3 here is CASTLGGGALEQFF. CDR3 DNA: TGTGCCAGCACGTTGGGCGGGGGGGCCCTTGAGCAGTTCTTC.

As to this clonotype: A much bigger clone sits one base away, suggesting this may be a read error. This chain joins TRBV30 and TRBJ1-2; 7 bases are a match to TRBD1. This CDR3 has 12 amino acids. Germline CDR1 GTSNPN, CDR2 SVGIG (reference sequence). CDR3 in amino acids: CAWSIDRDGCTF. CDR3 DNA sequence: TGTGCCTGGAGTATCGACAGGGATGGCTGCACCTTC. The full variable domain, with the rest looked up from reference TRBV30 and TRBJ1-2, is SQTIHQWPATLVQPVGSPLSLECTVEGTSNPNLYWYRQAAGRGLQLLFYSVGIGQISSEVPQNLSASRPQDRQFILSSKKLLLSDSGFYLCAWSIDRDGCTFGSGTRLTVV.

Only a few counts were recorded for this clonotype. This chain connects TRBV4-3 to TRBJ1-5, with 12 bases matching TRBD1. The germline V gene has CDR1 LGHNA and CDR2 YSLEER. The CDR3 spans 18 residues. The V segment lost 0 bases and the J segment 5 bases; nucleotides outside the gene matches: 8. The CDR3 spells CASSQDRTGQGAHQPQHF. CDR3 sequence (DNA): TGCGCCAGCAGCCAAGATCGAACGGGACAGGGGGCTCATCAGCCCCAGCATTTT.

This clonotype was counted at least ten times. The J gene is TRBJ1-4, the V gene TRBV11-3; 8 bases match TRBD1. Trimming at V came to 5 bases and at J to 8 bases, leaving 7 bases not matched to a gene. Germline V gene data show CDR1 as SGHNT and CDR2 as YENEEA. This CDR3 spans 14 amino acids. CDR3 sequence (DNA): TGTGCCAGCAGCCCCGGGACAGGCCCGGAAAAACTGTTTTTT. It translates to CASSPGTGPEKLFF.

J is TRBJ1-2 and V is TRBV4-2; 8 bases line up with TRBD1. This CDR3 is 17 amino acids long. V was clipped by 3 bases and J by 8 bases; unmatched bases: 17. Per germline, CDR1 LGHNA and CDR2 YNFKEQ. The chain's CDR3 is CASSQGDRKLGFSGYTF. The DNA for the CDR3 is TGTGCCAGCAGCCAGGGGGACAGGAAACTGGGTTTCTCCGGCTACACCTTC.

Turning to this clonotype: Being one base from a much bigger clone, this may be a read error. In this CDR3 the conserved last residue, phenylalanine or tryptophan, is missing, so a read error is likely. The DNA is omitted, as the CDR3 cannot be located on it reliably, and the CDR3 follows TCRdb's listing. The V and J genes are TRBV5-1 and TRBJ2-4; the table gives TRBD1 as D, unverified against the DNA. Counting both end residues, the CDR3 totals 12 amino acids. The germline CDR1 and CDR2 sequences are SGHRS and YFSETQ. CDR3: CASSVGTGGKYI.